Following are 3 T cell receptor beta chains from one sample sequenced in a study of long-term antiretroviral therapy in people with HIV. Samples were assayed with immunoSEQ v3.0 at survey level. The protocol was immunoSEQ multiplex PCR, while the TCRdb copy is restricted to in-frame clones and leaves out a portion. The sample gives some 20,000 clones, approximately 90% of which show up once; 4.1% is in the top ten. The input for sequencing was unsorted PBMCs, taken 2.1 years after starting antiretroviral therapy. The receptors stem from a man between 18 and 35 years old with HIV.

The chain links TRBV4-3 to TRBJ1-2; 7 nucleotides line up with TRBD1. The V segment lost 1 base and the J segment 2 bases; nucleotides outside the gene matches: 7. This CDR3 is 16 amino acids long. CDR1 is LGHNA, CDR2 YSLEER, per germline. The CDR3 coding sequence is TGCGCCAGCAGCCAAGGGCCCGACAGGGCCAACTATGGCTACACCTTC. It encodes CASSQGPDRANYGYTF.

This chain connects TRBV5-6 to TRBJ2-7; 9 nucleotides match TRBD2. The CDR3 sequence is 14 residues long. With 2 bases clipped from V and 2 bases from J, the junction kept 2 bases outside the gene matches. Germline CDR1 SGHDT, CDR2 YYEEEE. CDR3 coding DNA: TGTGCCAGCAGCTTTAGCGGGAGTCCCTACGAGCAGTACTTC. Translation: CASSFSGSPYEQYF.

The gene calls are TRBV27 and TRBJ2-3; D ambiguous. This CDR3 has 15 residues. The ends were cut back, 3 bases at V and 0 bases at J, with 10 bases in the middle. The germline gives CDR1 MNHEY, CDR2 SMNVEV (reference sequence). The CDR3 sequence is CASSFYSSSTDTQYF. DNA for the CDR3: TGTGCCAGCAGTTTTTATAGTTCGAGCACAGATACGCAGTATTTT.